Given below is one T cell receptor beta chain in context. These data belong to a study of molecular identifiers for immune sequencing clone quantification. TCRdb reanalysed the PCR reads using MiXCR and keeps one entry per CDR3 protein. The sample includes around 320,000 distinct CDR3 sequences, roughly 24% seen only once; the top ten take about 0.74%. The material sequenced was naive CD8+ T cells from blood, with Jurkat cell RNA spiked in. Specified subset: FACS-sorted CD8+CD4-CCR7+CD45RA+ naive T cells. The TCR was taken from a human donor in good health. Some libraries in this study had Jurkat cell RNA spiked in.

CDR3: CASSLEENGYTF. As DNA, the CDR3 is TGTGCCAGCAGCTTGGAAGAAAATGGCTACACCTTC. The gene calls are TRBV5-4 and TRBJ1-2; the D is unclear. The germline V gene encodes CDR1 SGHNT and CDR2 YYREEE (reference sequence). V was pared by 0 bases and J by 6 bases, with 6 bases between. CDR3 length: 12 amino acids.